These 18 T cell receptor beta chains originate from one sample sequenced in a study of blood T cell repertoires in COVID-19 (dated by TCRdb to about 2020). Library generation was performed with the immunoSEQ multiplex PCR assay. TCRdb took over this immuneACCESS table, retaining in-frame rearrangements with V and J assigned. Such tables are incomplete; in checked studies, under half of the missing clones stem from an unresolved V gene, and the remainder is unexplained. Counted in this sample were around 190,000 clones; under 90% of them appeared once. The top ten constitute 5.5% to 8.5% of the sample. The sequenced sample was peripheral blood. The receptors originated from a man in his 60s with acute or convalescent COVID-19.

The chain carries TRBV27 and TRBJ1-5; possible D gene TRBD1, 5 bases. The length of the CDR3 is 15 residues. Germline V lookup: CDR1 MNHEY, CDR2 SMNVEV (reference sequence). Trimming took 7 bases from V and 2 from J, leaving 15 bases between them. Written as DNA, the CDR3 is TGTGCCAGCAAGAAAGGGGATTATTGCAATCAGCCCCAGCATTTT. It translates to CASKKGDYCNQPQHF.

The rearrangement links TRBV6-5 to TRBJ1-2, with 9 positions matching TRBD1. The junction had 16 bases not matched to a gene; V was cut back by 6 bases and J by 14 bases. This CDR3 has 14 residues. The germline V gene has CDR1 MNHEY and CDR2 SVGAGI. The CDR3 region is CASSDRGGRYGRTF. The CDR3 DNA follows: TGTGCCAGCAGCGACAGGGGGGGCCGCTATGGGAGGACCTTC.

This clone was picked up a small number of times. This sequence joins TRBV18 and TRBJ1-1; perhaps TRBD1 as D (6 bases). CDR3 size: 16 residues. The V gene lost 1 base and the J gene lost 0 bases, with 12 bases spanning the gap. Germline CDR1 reads KGHSH; CDR2 reads LQKENI. The CDR3 sequence is CASSPLSSGVNTEAFF. CDR3 bases: TGTGCCAGCTCACCACTTTCGTCAGGGGTGAACACTGAAGCTTTCTTT.

Only a few counts were recorded for this clone. CDR3 residues: CASSRTETVNTEAFF. In DNA, the CDR3 is TGTGCCAGCAGCCGGACGGAGACAGTGAACACTGAAGCTTTCTTT. V is TRBV4-2 and J is TRBJ1-1; tentative D call: TRBD1 (5 bases). The CDR3 is 15 amino acids. Trimming left V 4 bases short and J 0 bases short, with 12 bases between. Germline-derived CDR1 and CDR2 are LGHNA and YNFKEQ.

CDR3 sequence (DNA): TGTGCCAGCAGCCCTCCGGGACTAGCGGGAGTATACGAGCAGTACTTC. It yields the protein CASSPPGLAGVYEQYF. The rearrangement uses TRBV28 and TRBJ2-7; 14 positions agree with TRBD2. The CDR3 extends over 16 amino acids. The germline V gene encodes CDR1 MDHEN and CDR2 SYDVKM. The V segment lost 6 bases and the J segment 4 bases; nucleotides outside the gene matches: 8.

This chain links TRBV19 with TRBJ1-5, with 11 bases that match TRBD1. V shed 7 bases and J 3 bases; nucleotides not matched to a gene: 11. The CDR3 is 17 residues long. Germline V gene sequence: CDR1 LNHDA, CDR2 SQIVND (reference sequence). The chain's CDR3 is CASMRRGQGAINQPQHF. Written as DNA, the CDR3 is TGTGCCAGTATGAGAAGAGGACAGGGGGCGATCAATCAGCCCCAGCATTTT.

This clone is a singleton in its sample. The rearrangement uses TRBV3-1 (or the pseudogene TRBV3-2) and TRBJ1-3; D gene uncertain. V was trimmed by 0 bases and J by 0 bases, leaving 6 bases between them. Germline-derived CDR1 and CDR2 are LGHDT and YNNKEL (reference sequence). The CDR3 has 15 residues. CDR3 bases: TGTGCCAGCAGCCAAGATTGGAGCTCTGGAAACACCATATATTTT. Amino acids: CASSQDWSSGNTIYF.

This chain's CDR3 is CASTKTVNTEAFF. CDR3 DNA sequence: TGCGCCAGCACTAAAACCGTGAACACTGAAGCTTTCTTT. This chain connects TRBV10-1 to TRBJ1-1; the D is unclear. Germline V gene sequence: CDR1 WNHNN, CDR2 SYGVQD (reference sequence). Trimming took 7 bases from V and 0 from J, leaving 9 bases between them. This CDR3 contains 13 residues.

V is TRBV3-1 (or the pseudogene TRBV3-2) and J is TRBJ1-3; D gene uncertain. Germline CDR1 LGHDT, CDR2 YNNKEL (reference sequence). V was cut by 5 bases and J by 3 bases, with 14 bases left in between. The CDR3 length is 15 residues. For the CDR3, the DNA is TGTGCCAGCAGCGCAAGAGGGAACAGTGGAAACACCATATATTTT. Amino acids: CASSARGNSGNTIYF.

V and J are TRBV4-1 and TRBJ1-2; TRBD1 is a possible D gene (5 bases). This CDR3 comprises 15 residues. Germline CDR1 is MGHRA and CDR2 is YSYEKL. V was shortened by 1 base and J by 8 bases, with 17 bases between the two germline ends. The CDR3 sequence is CASSQGPGQGEGYTF. In DNA form, the CDR3 reads TGCGCCAGCAGCCAAGGTCCGGGCCAGGGCGAGGGCTACACCTTC.

This chain joins TRBV7-9 and TRBJ2-3, with 16 bases aligning to TRBD2. Germline V gives CDR1 SEHNR, CDR2 FQNEAQ (reference sequence). The CDR3 totals 19 residues. Trimming took 5 bases from V and 4 from J; bases not matched to a gene: 12. CDR3 region: CASSPAGLAGGPGADTQYF. In DNA, the CDR3 is TGTGCCAGCAGCCCCGCGGGACTAGCGGGAGGGCCTGGGGCAGATACGCAGTATTTT.

V gene TRBV6-2 or TRBV6-3 combines with J gene TRBJ1-3; 7 positions match TRBD1. In germline, CDR1 is MNHEY, CDR2 SVGEGT. The CDR3 consists of 18 residues. J gave up 2 bases and V 0 bases, and 10 bases lay outside the gene matches. CDR3 DNA sequence: TGTGCCAGCAGTTACTCTTCGAGACAGGGATGGCCTGGAAACACCATATATTTT. Its translation is CASSYSSRQGWPGNTIYF.

This clone has a single count. V is TRBV9 and J is TRBJ2-1; D perhaps matches TRBD2 (6 bases). The CDR3 is 14 residues long. Germline CDR1 and CDR2: SGDLS and YYNGEE. The V end was cut by 1 base, the J end by 7 bases, with 12 bases between. The DNA of the CDR3 is TGTGCCAGCAGCGTATATGTGGGGGGAAATGAGCAGTTCTTC. The encoded protein is CASSVYVGGNEQFF.

The gene calls are TRBV3-1 (or the pseudogene TRBV3-2) and TRBJ1-1; D not resolved. CDR1 is LGHDT, CDR2 YNNKEL, per germline (reference sequence). With 2 bases removed from V and 2 bases from J, the gap between germline ends came to 6 bases. The CDR3 consists of 13 residues. DNA of the CDR3: TGTGCCAGCAGCCAAATAGCTAACACTGAAGCTTTCTTT. This encodes CASSQIANTEAFF.

The chain uses TRBV12-5 and TRBJ1-1; 7 bases match TRBD1. J was trimmed by 11 bases and V by 7 bases; bases with no gene match: 10. The CDR3 extends over 12 amino acids. Germline V gene lookup returns CDR1 LGHNT and CDR2 FRNRAP. The CDR3 DNA reads TGTGCTAGTGCCTTGGACAGGACCCGGGCTTTCTTT. It codes for CASALDRTRAFF.

The chain couples TRBV28 to TRBJ1-1; D gene ambiguous. This CDR3 has 10 residues. The germline gives CDR1 MDHEN, CDR2 SYDVKM. Trimming took 6 bases from V and 5 from J, leaving 4 bases between them. CDR3 in DNA: TGTGCCAGCAGCTTGACTGAAGCTTTCTTT. Residues: CASSLTEAFF. Variable domain in full (rest from reference TRBV28 and TRBJ1-1): DVKVTQSSRYLVKRTGEKVFLECVQDMDHENMFWYRQDPGLGLRLIYFSYDVKMKEKGDIPEGYSVSREKKERFSLILESASTNQTSMYLCASSLTEAFFGQGTRLTVV.

There are a few counts of this clone. The rearrangement joins TRBV27 to TRBJ1-5, with 8 bases fitting TRBD1. This CDR3 is built from 15 residues. Per the germline V gene, CDR1 is MNHEY and CDR2 is SMNVEV (reference sequence). V shed 0 bases, J shed 5 bases, and the junction held 3 bases outside the gene matches. The CDR3 DNA follows: TGTGCCAGCAGTTTATCGAACAGGGGGGATCAGCCCCAGCATTTT. Translated, it gives CASSLSNRGDQPQHF.

The chain is built from TRBV18 and TRBJ2-3, with 8 positions matching TRBD2. CDR1 and CDR2 from the germline V gene are KGHSH and LQKENI. J lost 4 bases, V lost 0 bases, and 9 bases had no gene match. This CDR3 spans 17 amino acids. The CDR3 loop is CASSPPGFSGTPDTQYF. The CDR3 bases are TGTGCCAGCTCACCACCCGGTTTTAGCGGGACCCCAGATACGCAGTATTTT. Full variable domain (outside the CDR3, taken from reference TRBV18 and TRBJ2-3): NAGVMQNPRHLVRRRGQEARLRCSPMKGHSHVYWYRQLPEEGLKFMVYLQKENIIDESGMPKERFSAEFPKEGPSILRIQQVVRGDSAAYFCASSPPGFSGTPDTQYFGPGTRLTVL.